The sequence of this TCR beta chain was determined in a study of shared clonotypes between healthy human individuals. Study results and limitations: Exclusively blood specimens were collected; tissue repertoires likely differ. Generation probability values for non-shared clonotypes were lower than those for clonotypes shared by all four donors.

Donors were healthy HIV-negative adults without recent acute infections or vaccinations. Evenly divided among several immunoSEQ plates was the genomic DNA of each subset. The protocol was immunoSEQ multiplex PCR, while the TCRdb copy is restricted to in-frame clones and leaves out a portion. This table holds 2,100,000 or so clones, roughly 95% found once. The CDR3 is 15 residues long. As regards this clone: The antigen is unknown.

The source material was naive CD4+ T cells sorted from blood. Noted subset: CD45RA+ positively selected. The J gene is TRBJ2-4, the V gene TRBV21-1; TRBD2, the D gene given by the table, was not confirmed from the DNA. TRBV21-1 is noted as a pseudogene. The receptor's source is a man between 18 and 29 years old in good health. The CDR3 coding sequence is TGTGCCAGCAGCAAAGCCTCCGGGGGTCAAAACATTCAGTACTTC. Its translation is CASSKASGGQNIQYF.